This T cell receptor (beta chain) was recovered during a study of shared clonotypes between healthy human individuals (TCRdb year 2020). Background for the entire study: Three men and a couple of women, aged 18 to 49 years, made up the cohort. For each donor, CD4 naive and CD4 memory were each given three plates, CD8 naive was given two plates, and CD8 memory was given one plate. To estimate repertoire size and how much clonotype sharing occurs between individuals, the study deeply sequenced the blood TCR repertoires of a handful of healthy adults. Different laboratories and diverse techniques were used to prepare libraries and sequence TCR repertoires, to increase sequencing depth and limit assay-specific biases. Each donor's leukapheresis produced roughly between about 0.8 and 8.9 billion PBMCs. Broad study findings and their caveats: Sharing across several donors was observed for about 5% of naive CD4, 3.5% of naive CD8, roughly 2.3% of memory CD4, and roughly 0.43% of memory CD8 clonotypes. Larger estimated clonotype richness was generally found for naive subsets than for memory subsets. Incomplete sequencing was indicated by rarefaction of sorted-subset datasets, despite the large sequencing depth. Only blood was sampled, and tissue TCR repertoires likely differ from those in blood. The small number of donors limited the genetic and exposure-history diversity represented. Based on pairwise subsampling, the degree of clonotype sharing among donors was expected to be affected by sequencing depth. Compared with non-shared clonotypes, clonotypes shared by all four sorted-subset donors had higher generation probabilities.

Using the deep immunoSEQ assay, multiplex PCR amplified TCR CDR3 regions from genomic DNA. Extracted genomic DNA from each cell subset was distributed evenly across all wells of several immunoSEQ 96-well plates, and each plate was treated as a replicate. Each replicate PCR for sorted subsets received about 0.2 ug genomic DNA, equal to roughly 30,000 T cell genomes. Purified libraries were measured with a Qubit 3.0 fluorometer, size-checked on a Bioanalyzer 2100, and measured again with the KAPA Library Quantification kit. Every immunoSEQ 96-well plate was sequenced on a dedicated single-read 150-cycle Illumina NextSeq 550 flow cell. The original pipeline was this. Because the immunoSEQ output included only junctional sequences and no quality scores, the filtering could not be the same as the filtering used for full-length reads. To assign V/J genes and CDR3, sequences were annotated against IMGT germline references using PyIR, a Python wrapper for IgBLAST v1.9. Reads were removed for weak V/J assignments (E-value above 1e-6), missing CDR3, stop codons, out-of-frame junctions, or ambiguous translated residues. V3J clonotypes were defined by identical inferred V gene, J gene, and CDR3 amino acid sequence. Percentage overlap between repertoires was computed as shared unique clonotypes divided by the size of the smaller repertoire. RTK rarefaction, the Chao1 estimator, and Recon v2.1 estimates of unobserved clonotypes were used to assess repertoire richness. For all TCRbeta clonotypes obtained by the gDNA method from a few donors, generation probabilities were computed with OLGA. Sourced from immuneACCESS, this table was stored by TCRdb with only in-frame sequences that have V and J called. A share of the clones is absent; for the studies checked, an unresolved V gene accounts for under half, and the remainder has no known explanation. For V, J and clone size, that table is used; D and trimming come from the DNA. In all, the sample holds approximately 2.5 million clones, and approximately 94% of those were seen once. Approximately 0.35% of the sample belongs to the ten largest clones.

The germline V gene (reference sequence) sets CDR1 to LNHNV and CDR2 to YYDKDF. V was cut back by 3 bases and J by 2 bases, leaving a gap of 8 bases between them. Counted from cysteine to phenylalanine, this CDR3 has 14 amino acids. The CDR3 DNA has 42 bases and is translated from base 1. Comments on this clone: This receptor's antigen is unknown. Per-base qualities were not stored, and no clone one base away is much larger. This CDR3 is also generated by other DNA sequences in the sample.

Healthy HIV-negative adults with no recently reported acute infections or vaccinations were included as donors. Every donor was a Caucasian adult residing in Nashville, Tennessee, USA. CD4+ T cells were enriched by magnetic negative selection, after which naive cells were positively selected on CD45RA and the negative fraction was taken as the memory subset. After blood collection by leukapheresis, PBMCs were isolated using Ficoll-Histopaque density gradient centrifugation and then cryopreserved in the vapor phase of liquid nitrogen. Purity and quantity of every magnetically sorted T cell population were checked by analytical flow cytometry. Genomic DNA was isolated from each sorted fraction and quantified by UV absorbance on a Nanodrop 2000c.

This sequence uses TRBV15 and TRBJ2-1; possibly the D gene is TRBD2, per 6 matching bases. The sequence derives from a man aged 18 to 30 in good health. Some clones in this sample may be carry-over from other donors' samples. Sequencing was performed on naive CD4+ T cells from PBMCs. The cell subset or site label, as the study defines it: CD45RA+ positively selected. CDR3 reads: CATSRGLAYNEQFF. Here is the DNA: TGTGCCACCAGCAGGGGACTTGCCTACAATGAGCAGTTCTTC.